This TCR beta chain was sequenced during a study of OX40 agonist ivuxolimab in advanced cancers. At the level of the study: Of the participants, around 39% had some prior anti-PD-1, anti-PD-L1 or anti-CTLA-4 therapy, which was allowed.

Cycle 7 day 1, cycle 4 day 1, and baseline were the timepoints at which blood was sampled. V gave up 3 bases and J gave up 2 bases, with 11 bases separating them. The CDR3 is 14 amino acids. CDR1 is MRHNA, CDR2 SNTAGT, per germline. Libraries were prepared by immunoSEQ multiplex PCR; TCRdb keeps only in-frame clonotypes and omits some of them. This sample yields about 30,000 clones, of which around nine tenths are seen a single time; approximately 24% belongs to the top ten. The sequence was obtained from an adult with an advanced solid tumor such as melanoma, head and neck, liver or kidney cancer. The input for sequencing was CD4+ or CD8+ T cells sorted from blood, taken in a trial of the OX40 agonist ivuxolimab. This chain joins TRBV6-4 and TRBJ2-7, with D possibly TRBD1 on 5 matching bases. CDR3 protein: CASSEGPETYEQYF. CDR3 coding DNA: TGTGCCAGCAGTGAGGGGCCTGAAACCTACGAGCAGTACTTC.